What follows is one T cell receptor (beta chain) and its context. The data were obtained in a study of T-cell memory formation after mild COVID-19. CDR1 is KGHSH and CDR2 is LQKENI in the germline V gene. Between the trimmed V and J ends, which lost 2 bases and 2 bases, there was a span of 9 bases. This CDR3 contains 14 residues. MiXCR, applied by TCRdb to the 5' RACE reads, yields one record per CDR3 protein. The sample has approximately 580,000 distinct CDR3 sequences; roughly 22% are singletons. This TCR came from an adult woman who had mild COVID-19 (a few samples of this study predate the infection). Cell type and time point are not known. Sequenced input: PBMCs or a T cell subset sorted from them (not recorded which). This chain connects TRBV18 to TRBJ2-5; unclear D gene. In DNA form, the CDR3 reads TGTGCCAGCTCACCAGCCAGACCACAAGAGACCCAGTACTTC. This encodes CASSPARPQETQYF.